This T cell receptor (beta chain) was retrieved from a study of blood T cell repertoires in COVID-19. As handled by the study authors: Nucleated cell counts were estimated from reference gene primer amplification. Assay: immunoSEQ multiplex PCR; the TCRdb copy retains only in-frame clones and omits some. V, J and clone size are taken as reported in that table, and D and trimming were inferred from the DNA itself. This sample has 90,000 to 110,000 clones, with about four fifths found just once. This clone was counted only a few times. V was pared by 2 bases and J by 6 bases, with 13 bases of the junction left unmatched. Looked up from germline, CDR1 is SGDLS and CDR2 is YYNGEE. The CDR3 extends over 19 amino acids.

The sequence derives from a woman at least 80 years old with acute or convalescent COVID-19. The source material was peripheral blood. V and J are TRBV9 and TRBJ2-1; 14 nucleotides agree with TRBD2. CDR3 sequence reads: CASSVQIGTSGRSGNEQFF. The CDR3 bases are TGTGCCAGCAGCGTTCAAATTGGGACTAGCGGGAGATCGGGCAATGAGCAGTTCTTC.